This entry concerns a single TCR beta chain. The repertoire was sequenced with immunoSEQ multiplex PCR; TCRdb's copy has only in-frame clones and lacks some. In the table there are 170,000 or so clones, just over 90% of which are singletons. This specimen comes from a study of T cell responses to AZD1222 COVID-19 vaccine. Between the trimmed V and J ends, which lost 4 bases and 0 bases, there was a span of 7 bases. Germline CDR1 and CDR2: SGHRS and YFSETQ. CDR3 length: 13 amino acids. The gene calls are TRBV5-1 and TRBJ2-5; D is unresolved. The source material was peripheral blood, sampled on day 0 of AZD1222 vaccination. This receptor was identified in an adult in good health. In DNA form, the CDR3 reads TGCGCCAGCAGCGTTGAGTACCAAGAGACCCAGTACTTC. It codes for CASSVEYQETQYF.